This TCR beta chain was identified in a study of blood T cell repertoires in COVID-19. The CDR3 has 16 amino acids. The germline CDR1 and CDR2 sequences are SNHLY and FYNNEI. The V end was cut by 7 bases, the J end by 4 bases, with 21 bases between. In the authors' methods: For nucleated cells, counts were estimated from reference gene primer amplification. Using immunoSEQ multiplex PCR, the repertoire was profiled, and TCRdb retains in-frame clones only, with some absent. That table is the source of V, J and clone size, and D and trimming were worked out from the DNA. The sample records some 120,000 clones, 70% to 90% being singletons.

The TCR sequence derives from a woman aged 55-70 years with acute or convalescent COVID-19. Sequencing used peripheral blood. V is TRBV2 and J is TRBJ2-3, with a possible D match to TRBD1 (6 bases). CDR3 nucleotides: TGTGCCAGCAACCCTAGGCCAGGGGTCGGGGCAGATACGCAGTATTTT. Protein: CASNPRPGVGADTQYF.